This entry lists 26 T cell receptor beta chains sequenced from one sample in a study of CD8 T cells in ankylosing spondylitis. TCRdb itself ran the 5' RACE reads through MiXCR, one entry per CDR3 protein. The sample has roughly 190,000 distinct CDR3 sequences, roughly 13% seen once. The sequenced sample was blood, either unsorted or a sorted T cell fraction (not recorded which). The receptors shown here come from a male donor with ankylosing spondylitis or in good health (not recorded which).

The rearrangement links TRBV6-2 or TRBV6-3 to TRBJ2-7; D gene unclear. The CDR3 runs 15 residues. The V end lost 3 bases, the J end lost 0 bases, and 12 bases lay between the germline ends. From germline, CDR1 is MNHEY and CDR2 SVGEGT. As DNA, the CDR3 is TGTGCCAGCAGTTATTCGGACCCCAACTCCTACGAGCAGTACTTC. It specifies CASSYSDPNSYEQYF.

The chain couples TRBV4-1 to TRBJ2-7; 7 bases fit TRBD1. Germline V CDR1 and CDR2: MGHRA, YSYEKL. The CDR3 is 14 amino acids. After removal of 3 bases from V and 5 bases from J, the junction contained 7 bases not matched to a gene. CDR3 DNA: TGCGCCAGCAGCCAGGAAACAGGGGCCGACGAGCAGTACTTC. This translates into CASSQETGADEQYF.

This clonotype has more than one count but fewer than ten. Here the CDR3 DNA reads TGTGCCAGCAGCCGGGTTGGGACTAGCGGTTCCTACGAGCAGTACTTC. This encodes CASSRVGTSGSYEQYF. The chain links TRBV7-9 to TRBJ2-7; 11 bases fit TRBD2. Germline values: CDR1 SEHNR, CDR2 FQNEAQ (reference sequence). This CDR3 is built from 16 residues. V was pared by 5 bases and J by 1 base, with 7 bases of the junction left unmatched.

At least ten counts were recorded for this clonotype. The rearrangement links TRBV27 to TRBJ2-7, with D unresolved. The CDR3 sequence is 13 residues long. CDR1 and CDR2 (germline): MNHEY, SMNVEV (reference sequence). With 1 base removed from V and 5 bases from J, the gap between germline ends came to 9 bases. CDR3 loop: CASSLFSQNEQYF. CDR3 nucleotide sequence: TGTGCCAGCAGTTTATTCAGTCAGAACGAGCAGTACTTC.

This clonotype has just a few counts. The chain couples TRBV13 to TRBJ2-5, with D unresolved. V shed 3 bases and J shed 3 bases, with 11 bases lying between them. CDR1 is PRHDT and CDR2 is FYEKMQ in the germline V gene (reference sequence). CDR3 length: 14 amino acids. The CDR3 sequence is CASSFFSEEETQYF. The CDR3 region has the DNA TGTGCCAGCAGCTTCTTTTCCGAGGAAGAGACCCAGTACTTC.

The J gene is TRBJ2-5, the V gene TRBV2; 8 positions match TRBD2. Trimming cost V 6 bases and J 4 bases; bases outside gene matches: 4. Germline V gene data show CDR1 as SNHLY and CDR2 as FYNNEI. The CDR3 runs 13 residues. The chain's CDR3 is CASRGSGGETQYF. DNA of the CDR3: TGTGCCAGCAGAGGCAGCGGGGGAGAGACCCAGTACTTC.

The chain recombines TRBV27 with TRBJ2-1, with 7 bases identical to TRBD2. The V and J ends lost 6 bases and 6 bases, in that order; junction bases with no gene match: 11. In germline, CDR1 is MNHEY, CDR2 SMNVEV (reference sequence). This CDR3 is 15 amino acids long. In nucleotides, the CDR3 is TGTGCCAGCAGCCGGGGACTACTTTGGGGCAATGAGCAGTTCTTC. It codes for CASSRGLLWGNEQFF.

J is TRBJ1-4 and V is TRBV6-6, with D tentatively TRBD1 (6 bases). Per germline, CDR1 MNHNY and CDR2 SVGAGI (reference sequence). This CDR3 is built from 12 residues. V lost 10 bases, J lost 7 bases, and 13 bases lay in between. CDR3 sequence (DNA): TGTGCCACCGGGGGGCCGGGTGAAAAACTGTTTTTT. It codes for CATGGPGEKLFF.

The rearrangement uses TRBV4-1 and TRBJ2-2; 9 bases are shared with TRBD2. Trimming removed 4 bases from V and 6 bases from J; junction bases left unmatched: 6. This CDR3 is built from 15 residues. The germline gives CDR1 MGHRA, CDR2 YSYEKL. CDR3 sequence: CASSRGLAAAGELFF. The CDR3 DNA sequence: TGCGCCAGCAGCCGGGGACTAGCCGCGGCCGGGGAGCTGTTTTTT.

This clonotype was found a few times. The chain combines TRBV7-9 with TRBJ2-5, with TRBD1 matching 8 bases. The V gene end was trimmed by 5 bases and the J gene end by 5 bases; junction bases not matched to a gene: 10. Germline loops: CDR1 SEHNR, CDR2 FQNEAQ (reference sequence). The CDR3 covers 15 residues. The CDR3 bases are TGTGCCAGCAGCCGTGGACAGGGTGAGGAGGAGACCCAGTACTTC. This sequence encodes CASSRGQGEEETQYF.

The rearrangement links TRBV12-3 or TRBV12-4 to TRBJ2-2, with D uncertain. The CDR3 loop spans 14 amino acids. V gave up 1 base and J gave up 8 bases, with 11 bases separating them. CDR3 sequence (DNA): TGTGCCAGCAGTTTAGGGACCGTAAGAGGGGAGCTGTTTTTT. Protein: CASSLGTVRGELFF.

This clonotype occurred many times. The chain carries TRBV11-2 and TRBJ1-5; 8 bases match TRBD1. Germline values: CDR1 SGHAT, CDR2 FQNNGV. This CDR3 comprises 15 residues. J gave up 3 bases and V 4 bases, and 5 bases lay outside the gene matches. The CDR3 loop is CASSSTGDANQPQHF. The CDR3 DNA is TGTGCCAGCAGCTCGACAGGGGATGCCAATCAGCCCCAGCATTTT.

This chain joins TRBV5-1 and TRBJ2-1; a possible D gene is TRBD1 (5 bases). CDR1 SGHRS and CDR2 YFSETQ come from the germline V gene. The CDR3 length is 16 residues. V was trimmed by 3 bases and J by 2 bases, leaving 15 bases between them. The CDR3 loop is CASSSYHDRAYNEQFF. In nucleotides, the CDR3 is TGCGCCAGCAGCTCCTACCATGACAGAGCCTACAATGAGCAGTTCTTC.

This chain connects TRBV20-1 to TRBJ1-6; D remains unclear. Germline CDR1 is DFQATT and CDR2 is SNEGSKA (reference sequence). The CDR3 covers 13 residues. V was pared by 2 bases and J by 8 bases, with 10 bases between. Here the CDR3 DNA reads TGCAGTGCTAGATCCCCGGCAGATTCACCCCTCCACTTT. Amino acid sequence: CSARSPADSPLHF.

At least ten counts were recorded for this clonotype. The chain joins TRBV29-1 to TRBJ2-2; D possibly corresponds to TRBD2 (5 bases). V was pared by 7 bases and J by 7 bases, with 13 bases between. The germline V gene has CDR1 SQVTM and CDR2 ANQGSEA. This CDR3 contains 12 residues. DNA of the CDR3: TGCAGCGCACCCGAAGAGGGCGGGGAGCTGTTTTTT. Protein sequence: CSAPEEGGELFF.

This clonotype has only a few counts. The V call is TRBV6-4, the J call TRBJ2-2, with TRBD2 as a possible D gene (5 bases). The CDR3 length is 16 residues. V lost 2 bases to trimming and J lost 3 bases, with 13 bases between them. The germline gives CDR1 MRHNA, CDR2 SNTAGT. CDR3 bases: TGTGCCAGCAGTGACGCCCCCTCGCGGGACACCGGGGAGCTGTTTTTT. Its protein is CASSDAPSRDTGELFF.

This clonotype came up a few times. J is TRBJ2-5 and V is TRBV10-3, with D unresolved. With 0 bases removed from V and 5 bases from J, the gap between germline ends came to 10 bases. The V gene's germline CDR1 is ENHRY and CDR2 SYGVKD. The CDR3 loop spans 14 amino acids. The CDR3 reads CAISESLVEETQYF. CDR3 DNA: TGTGCCATCAGTGAGTCGTTGGTGGAGGAGACCCAGTACTTC.

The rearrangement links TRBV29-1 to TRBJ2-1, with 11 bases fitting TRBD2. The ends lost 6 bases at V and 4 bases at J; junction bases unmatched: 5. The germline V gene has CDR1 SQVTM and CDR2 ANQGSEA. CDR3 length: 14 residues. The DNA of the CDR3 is TGCAGCGTCGAGGGACTAGCGGCTTACAATGAGCAGTTCTTC. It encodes CSVEGLAAYNEQFF.

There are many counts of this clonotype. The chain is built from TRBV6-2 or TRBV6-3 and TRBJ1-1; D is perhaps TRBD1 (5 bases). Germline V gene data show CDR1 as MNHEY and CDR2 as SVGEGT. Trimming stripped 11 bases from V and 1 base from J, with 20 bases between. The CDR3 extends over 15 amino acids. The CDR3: CASAIPGVWNTEAFF. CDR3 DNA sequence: TGTGCCTCTGCCATCCCGGGGGTATGGAACACTGAAGCTTTCTTT.

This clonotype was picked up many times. DNA of the CDR3: TGCGCCAGCAGCCAAGGGGTCCTCGGCGGAGAGCAGTACTTC. This encodes CASSQGVLGGEQYF. The V call is TRBV4-1, the J call TRBJ2-7, with D hard to call. CDR1 is MGHRA, CDR2 YSYEKL, per germline. The ends were cut back, 1 base at V and 7 bases at J, with 14 bases in the middle. CDR3 size: 14 residues.

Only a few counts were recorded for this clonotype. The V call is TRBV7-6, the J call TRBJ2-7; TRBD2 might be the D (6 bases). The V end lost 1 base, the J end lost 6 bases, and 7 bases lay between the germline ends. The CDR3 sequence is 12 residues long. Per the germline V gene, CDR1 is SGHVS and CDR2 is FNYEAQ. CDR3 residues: CASSLGGVEQYF. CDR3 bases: TGTGCCAGCAGCTTAGGGGGGGTCGAGCAGTACTTC. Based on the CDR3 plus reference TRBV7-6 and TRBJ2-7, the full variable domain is GAGVSQSPRYKVTKRGQDVALRCDPISGHVSLYWYRQALGQGPEFLTYFNYEAQQDKSGLPNDRFSAERPEGSISTLTIQRTEQRDSAMYRCASSLGGVEQYFGPGTRLTVT.

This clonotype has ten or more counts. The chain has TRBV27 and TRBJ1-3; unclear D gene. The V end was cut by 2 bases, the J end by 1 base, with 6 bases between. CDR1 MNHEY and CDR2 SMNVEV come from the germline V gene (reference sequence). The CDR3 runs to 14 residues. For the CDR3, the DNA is TGTGCCAGCAGTTTACGGTATTCTGGAAACACCATATATTTT. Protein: CASSLRYSGNTIYF.

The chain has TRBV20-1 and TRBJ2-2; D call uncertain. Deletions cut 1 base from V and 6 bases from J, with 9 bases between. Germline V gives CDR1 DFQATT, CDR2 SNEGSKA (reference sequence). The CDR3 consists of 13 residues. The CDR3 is CSARGLGPGELFF. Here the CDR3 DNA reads TGCAGTGCTAGAGGGCTAGGGCCCGGGGAGCTGTTTTTT.

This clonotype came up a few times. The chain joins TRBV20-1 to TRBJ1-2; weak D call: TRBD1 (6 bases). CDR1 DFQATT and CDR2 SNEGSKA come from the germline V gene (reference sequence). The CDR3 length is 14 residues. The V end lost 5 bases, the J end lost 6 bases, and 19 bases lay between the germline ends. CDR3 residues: CSAPQDSWGDGYTF. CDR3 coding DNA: TGCAGTGCTCCCCAGGACAGCTGGGGGGATGGCTACACCTTC.

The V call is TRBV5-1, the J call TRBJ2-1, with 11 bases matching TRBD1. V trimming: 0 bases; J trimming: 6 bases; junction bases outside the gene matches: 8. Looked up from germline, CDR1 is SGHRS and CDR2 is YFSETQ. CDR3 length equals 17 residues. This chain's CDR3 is CASSLGTGGAVSNEQFF. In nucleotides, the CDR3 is TGCGCCAGCAGCTTGGGGACAGGGGGCGCGGTCTCCAATGAGCAGTTCTTC.

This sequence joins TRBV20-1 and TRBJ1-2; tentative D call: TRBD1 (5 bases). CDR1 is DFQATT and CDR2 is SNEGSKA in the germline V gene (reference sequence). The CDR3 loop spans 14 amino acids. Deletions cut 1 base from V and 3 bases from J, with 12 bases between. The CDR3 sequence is CSARVHGDDYGYTF. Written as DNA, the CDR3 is TGCAGTGCTAGAGTACATGGGGACGACTATGGCTACACCTTC.